The 29 T cell receptor beta chains below all came from one sample that was sequenced in a study of tumor-infiltrating lymphocytes in primary liver carcinoma. Total RNA amounting to 500 ng was the source from which TCR beta cDNA was made with a constant-region primer. It was through three nested multiplex PCR rounds of slightly modified ARM-PCR that TCR beta libraries arose. TRBV1-TRBV30 forward primers and a C-beta reverse primer were used in the first two PCR rounds, which each ran for about 10 cycles. Each CDR3 protein gets one entry after TCRdb re-called the multiplex PCR reads with MiXCR. Among roughly 91,000 distinct CDR3 sequences listed, around two thirds were seen once. Unsorted bulk tissue (about 19-33 mg) underwent RNA and DNA co-extraction. Sample: liver tumor tissue from sampling region 5. Subset described: tumor region T5, tumor centre. The receptor source for this set is an older woman with primary liver carcinoma and hepatitis B virus infection.

This clonotype was detected a few times. This chain links TRBV21-1 with TRBJ2-2; the table's D call, TRBD2, has no DNA check behind it. TRBV21-1 is a pseudogene locus. The CDR3 loop spans 16 amino acids. The CDR3 DNA follows: TGTGCCAGCAGCAAAGAGGGCAGGACGAACACCGGGGAGCTGTTTTTT. Its protein product is CASSKEGRTNTGELFF.

Only a few counts were recorded for this clonotype. The chain couples TRBV5-1 to TRBJ2-7; either TRBD1 or TRBD2 may supply D (5 bases each). Trimming cost V 4 bases and J 12 bases, with 26 bases left between them. CDR3 size: 15 residues. Per the germline V gene, CDR1 is SGHRS and CDR2 is YFSETQ. CDR3 loop: CASSLLGQEQGASYF. For the CDR3, the DNA is TGCGCCAGCAGCCTACTAGGACAAGAGCAAGGGGCTTCGTACTTC.

This clonotype was observed at least ten times. V and J are TRBV11-2 and TRBJ2-2; D is perhaps TRBD2 (5 bases). Germline V gives CDR1 SGHAT, CDR2 FQNNGV. This CDR3 is 15 amino acids long. V was cut by 5 bases and J by 4 bases, with 14 bases left in between. The CDR3 sequence: CASSLTRASTGELFF. CDR3 nucleotides: TGTGCCAGCAGCCTTACTAGAGCGAGCACCGGGGAGCTGTTTTTT.

The V gene is TRBV5-1, the J gene TRBJ2-1, with D hard to call. The CDR3 length is 14 residues. V lost 3 bases, J lost 6 bases, and 13 bases lay in between. The germline V gene has CDR1 SGHRS and CDR2 YFSETQ. CDR3 bases: TGCGCCAGCAGCTCCCTAGTATGCGGCAATGAGCAGTTCTTC. This encodes CASSSLVCGNEQFF.

The chain has TRBV5-5 and TRBJ2-3, with 7 bases that match TRBD2. CDR1 is SGHKS and CDR2 is YYEKEE in the germline V gene (reference sequence). The CDR3 runs to 16 residues. The CDR3: CVNSLGVAGVSDTQYF. CDR3 DNA sequence: TGTGTCAACAGCTTGGGCGTTGCGGGAGTGTCCGATACGCAGTATTTT. Full variable domain (outside the CDR3, taken from reference TRBV5-5 and TRBJ2-3): DAGVTQSPTHLIKTRGQQVTLRCSPISGHKSVSWYQQVLGQGPQFIFQYYEKEERGRGNFPDRFSARQFPNYSSELNVNALLLGDSALYLCVNSLGVAGVSDTQYFGPGTRLTVL.

A remark on this clonotype: An end of the junction differs from the germline gene, which may be a read error. The V call is TRBV11-2, the J call TRBJ1-4, with a tentative D call TRBD1 (5 bases). CDR3 length: 16 residues. The germline V gene encodes CDR1 SGHAT and CDR2 FQNNGV. CDR3: CASSSGPQKTAERLFF. As DNA, the CDR3 is TGTGCCAGCAGCTCGGGACCCCAAAAGACTGCTGAAAGACTGTTTTTT. Complete variable domain (other parts from reference TRBV11-2 and TRBJ1-4): EAGVAQSPRYKIIEKRQSVAFWCNPISGHATLYWYQQILGQGPKLLIQFQNNGVVDDSQLPKDRFSAERLKGVDSTLKIQPAKLEDSAVYLCASSSGPQKTAERLFFGSGTQLSVL.

Concerning this clonotype itself: A much larger clone differs from this one at a single base, so this may be a read error. The rearrangement links TRBV12-3 or TRBV12-4 to TRBJ1-5; weak D call: TRBD1 (5 bases). The CDR3 runs to 13 residues. CDR3 DNA sequence: TGTGTCAGCAGTCCCATGGGACGGCAGCCCCAGCATTTT. Protein sequence: CVSSPMGRQPQHF.

The J gene is TRBJ2-7, the V gene TRBV5-6; 14 bases line up with TRBD2. CDR1 and CDR2 (germline): SGHDT, YYEEEE. This CDR3 contains 14 residues. Trimming took 4 bases from V and 11 from J; bases not matched to a gene: 8. CDR3 sequence (DNA): TGTGCCAGCAGCAGGACTAGCGGGAGGTCTGAGGAGTACTTC. Protein sequence: CASSRTSGRSEEYF. Variable domain in full (rest from reference TRBV5-6 and TRBJ2-7): DAGVTQSPTHLIKTRGQQVTLRCSPKSGHDTVSWYQQALGQGPQFIFQYYEEEERQRGNFPDRFSGHQFPNYSSELNVNALLLGDSALYLCASSRTSGRSEEYFGPGTRLTVT.

About this clonotype: As the CDR3 is not closed by the conserved phenylalanine or tryptophan, this likely results from a read error. The chain is built from TRBV29-1 and TRBJ1-2; possible D gene TRBD1, 6 bases. CDR1 SQVTM and CDR2 ANQGSEA come from the germline V gene. V lost 3 bases and J 11 bases, leaving 25 bases between the germline ends. The CDR3 has 15 residues. The CDR3 DNA follows: TGCAGCGTTGATTGGGGGGCAGTAGGGGCCGGCGGGTACACCATC. It specifies CSVDWGAVGAGGYTI.

This clonotype was counted once. A much larger clone lies one base from this, so it may be a read error. The chain recombines TRBV7-8 with TRBJ2-1; D might be TRBD2 (6 bases). The CDR3 extends over 12 amino acids. Germline CDR1 and CDR2: SGHVS and FQNEAQ. CDR3 sequence reads: CASSWRDNERFF. CDR3 nucleotide sequence: TGTGCCAGCAGCTGGAGGGATAATGAGCGGTTCTTC.

Remarks on this clonotype: Its ends do not fully match the called genes, so a read error is possible. The genes are TRBV14 and TRBJ2-7; the match to TRBD2 covers 7 bases. Germline assignment: CDR1 SGHDN and CDR2 FVKESK. CDR3 length equals 14 residues. CDR3: CTSSPGTGGYEQYF. CDR3 nucleotide sequence: TGTACCAGCAGCCCGGGGACGGGGGGCTACGAGCAGTACTTC.

This clonotype rates as large (0.1 to 1%). The chain carries TRBV11-2 and TRBJ2-3; the D is unclear. The germline gives CDR1 SGHAT, CDR2 FQNNGV. CDR3 length equals 14 residues. V lost 1 base and J 0 bases, leaving 5 bases between the germline ends. CDR3 sequence (DNA): TGTGCCAGCAGCTTAGTTGGGAGCACAGATACGCAGTATTTT. Translating it yields CASSLVGSTDTQYF.

Regarding this clonotype: The germline gene is not matched at one end of the junction; a read error may be the cause. The V gene is TRBV6-5, the J gene TRBJ2-7; the match to TRBD2 covers 8 bases. This CDR3 is 15 amino acids long. CDR1 and CDR2 from the germline V gene are MNHEY and SVGAGI. CDR3 DNA sequence: TGTGCCAGCAGTTACGCGCCGGGGGGGTTATACGAGCAATACTTC. Translated: CASSYAPGGLYEQYF.

On this clonotype itself: At one end the junction does not follow the germline gene, possibly because of a read error. This sequence joins TRBV11-2 and TRBJ1-2; maybe TRBD1 (5 bases). The germline CDR1 and CDR2 sequences are SGHAT and FQNNGV. The CDR3 is made up of 15 amino acids. CDR3 sequence: CVSSLDPSGKYGYTF. The CDR3 coding sequence is TGTGTCAGCAGCTTAGATCCCTCAGGGAAGTATGGTTACACCTTC.

The table lists this clonotype with a count of one. A junction end diverges from the germline sequence, so it may reflect a read error. The rearrangement uses TRBV10-2 and TRBJ2-1; tentative D call: TRBD1 (5 bases). This CDR3 is built from 13 residues. Germline V gene lookup returns CDR1 WSHSY and CDR2 SAAADI. CDR3 amino acids: CASSERGNNEQFF. Written as DNA, the CDR3 is TGCGCCAGCAGTGAAAGGGGAAACAATGAGCAATTCTTC.

Of note for this clonotype: A much larger clonotype is one base distant, so this may be a read error. The chain employs TRBV5-1 and TRBJ1-2; 9 bases match TRBD1. The CDR3 totals 14 residues. Germline V gives CDR1 SGHRS, CDR2 YFSETQ. The CDR3 DNA reads TGCGTCAGCAGCCAAGCCGGGACAGGGCGCGGCTACACCTTC. Protein sequence: CVSSQAGTGRGYTF. Complete variable domain (other parts from reference TRBV5-1 and TRBJ1-2): KAGVTQTPRYLIKTRGQQVTLSCSPISGHRSVSWYQQTPGQGLQFLFEYFSETQRNKGNFPGRFSGRQFSNSRSEMNVSTLELGDSALYLCVSSQAGTGRGYTFGSGTRLTVV.

Concerning this clonotype itself: Since no conserved phenylalanine or tryptophan closes the CDR3, a read error is the likely cause. The DNA is omitted, as the CDR3 cannot be located on it reliably, and the CDR3 follows TCRdb's listing. The chain has TRBV11-1 and TRBJ2-1; the D call in the table, TRBD2, was not verified against the DNA. From germline, CDR1 is SGHAT and CDR2 FQDESV (reference sequence). Ends included, the CDR3 has 18 residues. This CDR3 reads CASSFWTLAGSGYNEQLL.

The chain couples TRBV24-1 to TRBJ2-2, with 7 bases matching TRBD1. Germline assignment: CDR1 KGHDR and CDR2 SFDVKD. The V and J ends lost 7 bases and 9 bases, in that order; junction bases with no gene match: 10. This CDR3 comprises 14 residues. In DNA form, the CDR3 reads TGTGCCACCAGACCGACAGGGCTGACCAGGGAGCTGTTTTTT. As protein: CATRPTGLTRELFF.

To note about this clonotype: One end of the junction is discordant with germline, which a read error may explain. V is TRBV6-1 and J is TRBJ2-1; tentative D call: TRBD2 (5 bases). Germline V gene sequence: CDR1 MNHNS, CDR2 SASEGT. The CDR3 has 16 residues. CDR3 region: CASNHGLRRDYNEKFF. The CDR3 nucleotides read TGTGCCAGCAATCATGGGCTGAGGCGAGACTACAATGAGAAGTTCTTC.

Details on this clonotype: A much larger clone lies a single base off, so this may be a read error. The chain uses TRBV13 and TRBJ2-2; D is perhaps TRBD1 (5 bases). The CDR3 is made up of 18 amino acids. CDR1 and CDR2 from the germline V gene are PRHDT and FYEKMQ (reference sequence). The CDR3 is CASILNRQTSRSTGELFF. CDR3 bases: TGTGCCAGCATCTTAAATAGACAGACATCCCGAAGCACCGGGGAGCTGTTTTTT.

On this clonotype: One end of the junction fails to match germline, which may point to a read error. This chain joins TRBV11-3 and TRBJ2-1; D possibly uses TRBD1 or TRBD2 (6 bases each). CDR1 is SGHNT, CDR2 YENEEA, per germline. The CDR3 covers 12 residues. CDR3 nucleotides: TGTGGCAGTGCCGGGGGCTACAATGAGCAGTCCTTC. Translated: CGSAGGYNEQSF.

As regards this clonotype: The conserved phenylalanine or tryptophan is not found at the CDR3 terminus, so this likely reflects a read error. The gene calls are TRBV25-1 and TRBJ2-1; 10 nucleotides line up with TRBD2. This CDR3 has 16 residues. CDR1 is MGHDK and CDR2 is SYGVNS in the germline V gene. The trim removed 5 bases at V and 0 bases at J, leaving 4 bases unmatched. The CDR3 region is CASSLSGRASYNEQFL. The CDR3 DNA reads TGTGCCAGCAGTCTAAGCGGGAGGGCCTCCTACAATGAGCAGTTCTTA.

This chain connects TRBV6-6 to TRBJ1-5, with TRBD1 identical over 8 bases. The V segment lost 6 bases and the J segment 4 bases; nucleotides outside the gene matches: 11. Germline lookup yields CDR1 MNHNY and CDR2 SVGAGI (reference sequence). The CDR3 loop spans 16 amino acids. The CDR3 spells CASRSTKQGVNQPQHF. As DNA, the CDR3 is TGTGCCAGCAGGAGCACCAAACAGGGGGTGAATCAGCCCCAGCATTTT.

The genes are TRBV11-2 and TRBJ2-1; 13 bases line up with TRBD2. Looked up from germline, CDR1 is SGHAT and CDR2 is FQNNGV. With V trimmed by 5 bases and J by 7 bases, 5 bases remained unmatched. This CDR3 has 15 amino acids. The CDR3 nucleotides read TGTGCCAGCAGCAGGACTAGCGGGAGATGTAATGAGCAGTTCTTC. Translation gives CASSRTSGRCNEQFF.

On this clonotype: As the CDR3 is not closed by the conserved phenylalanine or tryptophan, this likely results from a read error. The rearrangement links TRBV6-5 to TRBJ2-7; TRBD2 agrees at 14 bases. Germline V CDR1 and CDR2: MNHEY, SVGAGI. J lost 4 bases, V lost 2 bases, and 10 bases had no gene match. The CDR3 loop spans 18 amino acids. The CDR3 DNA reads as TGTGCCAGCAGTTACGCGGGGACTAGCGGGAGTGGGACGTACGAGCAGTACTCC. Amino acid sequence: CASSYAGTSGSGTYEQYS.

This sequence joins TRBV10-3 and TRBJ2-7, with TRBD1 identical over 8 bases. This CDR3 comprises 13 residues. Looked up from germline, CDR1 is ENHRY and CDR2 is SYGVKD. After removal of 3 bases from V and 7 bases from J, the junction contained 5 bases not matched to a gene. CDR3 sequence (DNA): TGTGCCATCAGTGATCAGGGGGCTTATGAGCAGTACTTC. Translated: CAISDQGAYEQYF.

This clonotype was counted at least ten times. The chain carries TRBV5-4 and TRBJ2-7; D is unclear. Germline loops: CDR1 SGHNT, CDR2 YYREEE (reference sequence). The CDR3 is 16 residues long. The V end was cut by 1 base, the J end by 3 bases, with 17 bases between. The CDR3: CASSLRTSPKDYEQYF. The CDR3 coding sequence is TGTGCCAGCAGCTTGCGGACCAGCCCAAAGGACTACGAGCAGTACTTC.

This clonotype was counted ten times or more. The chain links TRBV7-8 to TRBJ2-3; tentative D call: TRBD1 (5 bases). The V gene's germline CDR1 is SGHVS and CDR2 FQNEAQ. The germline V and J ends were trimmed by 8 bases and 1 base, with 16 bases remaining between them. This CDR3 region has 15 residues. CDR3 protein: CASRLGARGTDTQYF. The CDR3 nucleotides are TGTGCCAGCCGACTTGGGGCCCGGGGCACAGATACGCAGTATTTT. The full variable domain, completed using reference TRBV7-8 and TRBJ2-3, is GAGVSQSPRYKVAKRGQDVALRCDPISGHVSLFWYQQALGQGPEFLTYFQNEAQLDKSGLPSDRFFAERPEGSVSTLKIQRTQQEDSAVYLCASRLGARGTDTQYFGPGTRLTVL.

Of note for this clonotype: Relative to the germline gene, one junction end is altered; a read error may explain this. V is TRBV11-2 and J is TRBJ2-3; no definite D call. Germline values: CDR1 SGHAT, CDR2 FQNNGV. The CDR3 runs to 14 residues. The CDR3 is CASSPGPGPDTQYF. CDR3 coding DNA: TGTGCCAGCAGTCCTGGACCGGGCCCAGACACGCAGTATTTT. Complete variable domain (other parts from reference TRBV11-2 and TRBJ2-3): EAGVAQSPRYKIIEKRQSVAFWCNPISGHATLYWYQQILGQGPKLLIQFQNNGVVDDSQLPKDRFSAERLKGVDSTLKIQPAKLEDSAVYLCASSPGPGPDTQYFGPGTRLTVL.